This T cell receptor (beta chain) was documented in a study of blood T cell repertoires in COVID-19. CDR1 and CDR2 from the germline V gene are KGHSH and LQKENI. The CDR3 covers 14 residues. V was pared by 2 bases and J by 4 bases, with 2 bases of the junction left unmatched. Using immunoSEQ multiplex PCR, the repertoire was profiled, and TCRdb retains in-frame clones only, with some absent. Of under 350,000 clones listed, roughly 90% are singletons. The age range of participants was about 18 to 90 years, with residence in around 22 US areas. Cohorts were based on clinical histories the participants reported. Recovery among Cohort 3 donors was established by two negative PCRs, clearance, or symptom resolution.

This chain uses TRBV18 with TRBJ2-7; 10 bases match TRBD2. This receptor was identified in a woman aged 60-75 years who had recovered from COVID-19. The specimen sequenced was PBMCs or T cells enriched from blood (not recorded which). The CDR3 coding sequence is TGTGCCAGCTCACCAAGGACTAGCGGATACGAGCAGTACTTC. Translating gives CASSPRTSGYEQYF.